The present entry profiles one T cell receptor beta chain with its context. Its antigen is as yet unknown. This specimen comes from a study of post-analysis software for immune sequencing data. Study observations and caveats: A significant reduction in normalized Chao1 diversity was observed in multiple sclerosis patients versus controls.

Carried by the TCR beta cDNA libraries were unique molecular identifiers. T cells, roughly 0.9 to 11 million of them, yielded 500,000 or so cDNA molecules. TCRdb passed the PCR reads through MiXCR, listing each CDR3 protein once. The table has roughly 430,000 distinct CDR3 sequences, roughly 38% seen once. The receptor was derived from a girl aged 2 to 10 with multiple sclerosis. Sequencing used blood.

The CDR3 bases are TGTGCCAGCAGCGTCCGACGGAATGAAAAACTGTTTTTT. This gives the protein CASSVRRNEKLFF. This rearrangement joins TRBV9 to TRBJ1-4; D is undetermined. Germline CDR1 is SGDLS and CDR2 is YYNGEE. CDR3 length: 13 amino acids. Trimming pared 2 bases from V and 5 bases from J, leaving 7 bases between.